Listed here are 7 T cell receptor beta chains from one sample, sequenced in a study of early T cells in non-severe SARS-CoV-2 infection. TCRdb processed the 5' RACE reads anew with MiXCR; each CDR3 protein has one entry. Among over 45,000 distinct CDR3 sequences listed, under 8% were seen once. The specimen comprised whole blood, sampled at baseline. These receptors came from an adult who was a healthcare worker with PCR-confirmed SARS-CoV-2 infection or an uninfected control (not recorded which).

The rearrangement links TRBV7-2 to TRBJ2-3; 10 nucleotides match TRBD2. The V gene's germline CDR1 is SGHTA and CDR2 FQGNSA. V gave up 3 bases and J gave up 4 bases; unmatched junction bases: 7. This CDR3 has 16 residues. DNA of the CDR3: TGTGCCAGCAGCTTCCAGCGGGGGGGCGTGGCAGATACGCAGTATTTT. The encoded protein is CASSFQRGGVADTQYF. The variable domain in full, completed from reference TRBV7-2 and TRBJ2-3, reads GAGVSQSPSNKVTEKGKDVELRCDPISGHTALYWYRQSLGQGLEFLIYFQGNSAPDKSGLPSDRFSAERTGGSVSTLTIQRTQQEDSAVYLCASSFQRGGVADTQYFGPGTRLTVL.

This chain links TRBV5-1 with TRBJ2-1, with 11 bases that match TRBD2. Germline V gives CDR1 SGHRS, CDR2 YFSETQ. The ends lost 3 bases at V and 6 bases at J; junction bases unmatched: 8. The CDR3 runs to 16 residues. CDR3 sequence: CASSSSSGGAFNEQFF. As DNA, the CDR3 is TGCGCCAGCAGCTCGAGTAGCGGGGGGGCGTTCAATGAGCAGTTCTTC.

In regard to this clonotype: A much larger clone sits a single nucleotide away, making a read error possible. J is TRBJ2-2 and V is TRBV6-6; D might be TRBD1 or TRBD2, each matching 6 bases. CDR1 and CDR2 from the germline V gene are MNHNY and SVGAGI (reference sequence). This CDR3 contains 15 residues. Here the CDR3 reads CASSYTGSRGGEPFF. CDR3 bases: TGTGCCAGCAGTTATACAGGGTCTCGAGGCGGGGAGCCGTTTTTT.

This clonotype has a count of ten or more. For the CDR3, the DNA is TGTGCCACCGGGACGAGGGAGCCCCAGCATTTT. Protein: CATGTREPQHF. The chain joins TRBV7-9 to TRBJ1-5, with a tentative D call TRBD1 (5 bases). The germline V gene encodes CDR1 SEHNR and CDR2 FQNEAQ (reference sequence). V dropped 10 bases and J dropped 8 bases, with 12 bases sitting between them. The CDR3 loop spans 11 amino acids.

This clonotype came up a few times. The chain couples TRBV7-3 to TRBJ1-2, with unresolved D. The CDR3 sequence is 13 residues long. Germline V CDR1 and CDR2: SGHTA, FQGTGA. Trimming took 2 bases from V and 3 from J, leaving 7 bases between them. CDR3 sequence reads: CASSLGLDYGYTF. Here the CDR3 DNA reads TGTGCCAGCAGCTTAGGCCTAGACTATGGCTACACCTTC.

The DNA of the CDR3 is TGTGCCAGCAGCTATGCTGGGGGAGCAGATCAGCCCCAGCATTTT. Its protein product is CASSYAGGADQPQHF. The chain has TRBV7-2 and TRBJ1-5; a possible D gene is TRBD1 (5 bases). Germline V CDR1 and CDR2: SGHTA, FQGNSA. V dropped 4 bases and J dropped 5 bases, with 15 bases sitting between them. This CDR3 is 15 amino acids long.

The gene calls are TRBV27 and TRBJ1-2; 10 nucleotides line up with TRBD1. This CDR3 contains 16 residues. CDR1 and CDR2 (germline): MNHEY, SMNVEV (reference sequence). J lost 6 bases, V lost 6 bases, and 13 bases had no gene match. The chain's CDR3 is CASRRTGGVSGHGYTF. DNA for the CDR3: TGTGCCAGCAGAAGGACAGGGGGAGTTTCCGGCCATGGCTACACCTTC.